The 13 T cell receptor beta chains below come from one sample, sequenced in a study of PD-L1 blockade in urothelial cancer. Assay: immunoSEQ multiplex PCR; the TCRdb copy retains only in-frame clones and omits some. The repertoire holds about 80,000 clones, with around 87% as singletons. Sequencing was performed on PBMCs, taken around atezolizumab (anti-PD-L1) treatment. The origin of the receptors is a woman between 70 and 85 years old with urothelial cancer.

The chain employs TRBV29-1 and TRBJ1-5; possible D gene TRBD1, 6 bases. The germline gives CDR1 SQVTM, CDR2 ANQGSEA. This CDR3 comprises 12 residues. The V and J ends lost 7 bases and 6 bases respectively, with 13 bases between them. The DNA for the CDR3 is TGCAGCGCAGGGGAGCGAGGTCAGCCCCAGCATTTT. It yields the protein CSAGERGQPQHF.

The table lists this clone with a count of one. V gene TRBV29-1 combines with J gene TRBJ2-1; the D gene is possibly TRBD1 (6 bases). CDR3 length: 13 residues. CDR1 and CDR2 from the germline V gene are SQVTM and ANQGSEA. V dropped 6 bases and J dropped 6 bases, with 15 bases sitting between them. Here the CDR3 reads CSVTSQGGNEQFF. The CDR3 nucleotides read TGCAGCGTGACGTCCCAAGGGGGCAATGAGCAGTTCTTC.

This chain links TRBV11-2 with TRBJ2-5, with unresolved D. With 0 bases removed from V and 2 bases from J, the gap between germline ends came to 4 bases. The CDR3 spans 13 residues. Germline V gene lookup returns CDR1 SGHAT and CDR2 FQNNGV. CDR3 sequence reads: CASSLEQQETQYF. In DNA, the CDR3 is TGTGCCAGCAGCTTAGAACAGCAAGAGACCCAGTACTTC.

The chain couples TRBV6-5 to TRBJ1-2; 10 bases line up with TRBD1. Germline CDR1 reads MNHEY; CDR2 reads SVGAGI. The CDR3 totals 14 residues. V lost 6 bases to trimming and J lost 4 bases; unmatched junction nucleotides: 5. The CDR3 loop reads CASSRDRGTYGYTF. The CDR3 coding sequence is TGTGCCAGCAGCCGGGACAGGGGTACCTATGGCTACACCTTC.

The chain carries TRBV18 and TRBJ1-2; 11 bases match TRBD1. In germline, CDR1 is KGHSH, CDR2 LQKENI. With V trimmed by 3 bases and J by 8 bases, 5 bases remained unmatched. This CDR3 is 14 amino acids long. The CDR3 protein is CASSPGQGARGYTF. CDR3 DNA: TGTGCCAGCTCACCCGGACAGGGGGCGCGAGGCTACACCTTC.

The table lists this clone with a count of one. The chain joins TRBV18 to TRBJ1-3, with TRBD1 identical over 7 bases. V dropped 3 bases and J dropped 0; count of bases not matched to a gene: 5. CDR3 size: 16 residues. CDR1 is KGHSH, CDR2 LQKENI, per germline. CDR3 loop: CASSPAGQNSGNTIYF. The CDR3 nucleotides read TGTGCCAGCTCACCTGCGGGACAGAACTCTGGAAACACCATATATTTT.

The chain carries TRBV15 and TRBJ2-1; the match to TRBD2 covers 8 bases. The CDR3 covers 16 residues. Trimming cost V 0 bases and J 4 bases; bases outside gene matches: 5. The germline gives CDR1 LNHNV, CDR2 YYDKDF (reference sequence). This CDR3 reads CATSRDPGLDYNEQFF. The CDR3 nucleotides are TGTGCCACCAGCAGAGATCCGGGACTAGATTACAATGAGCAGTTCTTC.

The chain employs TRBV5-1 and TRBJ2-5; TRBD2 matches 10 bases. This CDR3 region has 16 residues. The V and J ends lost 4 bases and 1 base, in that order; junction bases with no gene match: 7. From germline, CDR1 is SGHRS and CDR2 YFSETQ. The chain's CDR3 is CASSPGASGGQETQYF. The CDR3 nucleotides read TGCGCCAGCAGCCCCGGCGCTAGCGGGGGCCAAGAGACCCAGTACTTC.

This clone was seen only a few times. This chain uses TRBV18 with TRBJ1-3; D is undetermined. Trimming cost V 3 bases and J 4 bases, with 13 bases left between them. Germline CDR1 is KGHSH and CDR2 is LQKENI. This CDR3 contains 15 residues. The CDR3 loop is CASSPGRSFGNTIYF. The CDR3 region has the DNA TGTGCCAGCTCACCCGGTCGGTCTTTCGGAAACACCATATATTTT.

The table lists this clone with a few counts. The chain's CDR3 is CASSVGGTGELFF. The CDR3 coding sequence is TGTGCCAGCAGTGTCGGAGGGACCGGGGAGCTGTTTTTT. V usage is TRBV2 and J usage is TRBJ2-2; possibly TRBD2 for D (6 bases). Germline V CDR1 and CDR2: SNHLY, FYNNEI. This CDR3 is 13 amino acids long. The V end lost 4 bases, the J end lost 5 bases, and 8 bases lay between the germline ends.

Comments on this clone: A junction end diverges from the germline sequence, so it may reflect a read error. This chain links TRBV6-6 with TRBJ2-5; TRBD2 matches at 16 bases. The germline V gene has CDR1 MNHNY and CDR2 SVGAGI (reference sequence). The CDR3 sequence is 14 residues long. The CDR3 DNA follows: TGTGCCAGCAGGGACGCGGGACTAGCGGGGGGGCTGGACTTC. It codes for CASRDAGLAGGLDF.

This clone appeared a few times. This sequence joins TRBV9 and TRBJ2-7; the match to TRBD1 covers 8 bases. CDR3 size: 16 residues. Germline CDR1 reads SGDLS; CDR2 reads YYNGEE. Trimming at V came to 0 bases and at J to 4 bases, leaving 9 bases not matched to a gene. CDR3 nucleotide sequence: TGTGCCAGCAGCGTAGGACCAGGGGGCGGTTTGTACGAGCAGTACTTC. Its translation is CASSVGPGGGLYEQYF.

The chain has TRBV7-9 and TRBJ2-7; D is undetermined. This CDR3 has 15 residues. Germline lookup yields CDR1 SEHNR and CDR2 FQNEAQ (reference sequence). V was cut by 1 base and J by 3 bases, with 13 bases left in between. CDR3 sequence: CASSLVTSLGYEQYF. DNA for the CDR3: TGTGCCAGCAGCTTAGTTACGTCCCTAGGCTACGAGCAGTACTTC.